Each of the 26 T cell receptor beta chains below was sequenced from the same sample in a study of shared clonotypes between healthy human individuals. TCRdb's copy holds only in-frame clones and misses some; the assay was immunoSEQ multiplex PCR. The sample lists a few million clones; 85% to 95% were seen once. The sequencing input was naive CD4+ T cells from PBMCs. Subset meaning: CD45RA+ positively selected. The receptors derive from a man younger than 35 in good health. Some clones in this sample may be carry-over from other donors' samples.

The V and J genes are TRBV30 and TRBJ2-1, with TRBD2 matching over 10 bases. This CDR3 has 17 amino acids. Germline V lookup: CDR1 GTSNPN, CDR2 SVGIG (reference sequence). The V gene end was trimmed by 3 bases and the J gene end by 0 bases; junction bases not matched to a gene: 8. CDR3 loop: CAWRNGAGGSSYNEQFF. Here the CDR3 DNA reads TGTGCCTGGAGGAACGGAGCGGGAGGGAGCTCCTACAATGAGCAGTTCTTC.

This clone was counted once. This chain connects TRBV5-1 to TRBJ1-2; 8 bases map to TRBD1. The CDR3 extends over 13 amino acids. CDR1 is SGHRS, CDR2 YFSETQ, per germline. J gave up 5 bases and V 0 bases, and 0 bases lay outside the gene matches. CDR3 coding DNA: TGCGCCAGCAGCTTGGGGGACAGGTATGGCTACACCTTC. This sequence encodes CASSLGDRYGYTF.

This chain uses TRBV5-8 with TRBJ2-3; 8 nucleotides line up with TRBD1. This CDR3 region has 14 residues. Germline CDR1 SGHTS, CDR2 YDEGEE. Trimming removed 2 bases from V and 3 bases from J; junction bases left unmatched: 2. CDR3 nucleotides: TGTGCCAGCAGCTTCAGGGGGCTAACAGATACGCAGTATTTT. It specifies CASSFRGLTDTQYF.

The chain has TRBV15 and TRBJ2-1; 9 nucleotides agree with TRBD2. The junction had 11 bases not matched to a gene; V was cut back by 1 base and J by 7 bases. Germline loops: CDR1 LNHNV, CDR2 YYDKDF (reference sequence). This CDR3 comprises 17 residues. The DNA for the CDR3 is TGTGCCACCAGCAGAGGACCGAGCGGGAGGACGGATAATGAGCAGTTCTTC. Encoded protein: CATSRGPSGRTDNEQFF.

The gene calls are TRBV2 and TRBJ2-5; 9 bases align to TRBD1. With 2 bases clipped from V and 5 bases from J, the junction kept 6 bases outside the gene matches. Germline-derived CDR1 and CDR2 are SNHLY and FYNNEI. The CDR3 is 15 residues long. The chain's CDR3 is CASSEFNRGPETQYF. The DNA of the CDR3 is TGTGCCAGCAGTGAATTTAACAGGGGGCCTGAGACCCAGTACTTC.

The CDR3 is CASSFLTGWFTSDSTGELFF. The CDR3 DNA reads as TGTGCCAGCAGTTTTCTGACAGGGTGGTTCACTAGCGACTCCACCGGGGAGCTGTTTTTT. V is TRBV28 and J is TRBJ2-2; D tentatively reads TRBD1 or TRBD2 (7 bases each). The CDR3 runs to 20 residues. V was cut by 3 bases and J by 4 bases, with 27 bases left in between. CDR1 is MDHEN and CDR2 is SYDVKM in the germline V gene.

V and J are TRBV29-1 and TRBJ2-3, with 10 bases that match TRBD2. Trimming at V came to 6 bases and at J to 4 bases, leaving 7 bases not matched to a gene. The CDR3 runs to 14 residues. CDR1 SQVTM and CDR2 ANQGSEA come from the germline V gene. The CDR3 bases are TGCAGCGTCGCCGGGACTAGCGTCTCAGATACGCAGTATTTT. This sequence encodes CSVAGTSVSDTQYF.

This sequence joins TRBV5-1 and TRBJ1-2; 10 nucleotides agree with TRBD1. Germline values: CDR1 SGHRS, CDR2 YFSETQ. V lost 4 bases and J lost 4; bases outside the gene matches: 4. The CDR3 is made up of 14 amino acids. This chain's CDR3 is CASSQGQGIYGYTF. The DNA of the CDR3 is TGCGCCAGCAGCCAGGGACAGGGGATCTATGGCTACACCTTC.

Only a few counts were recorded for this clone. The chain links TRBV28 to TRBJ1-1; tentatively, D is TRBD1 (6 bases). The CDR3 is made up of 14 amino acids. Germline CDR1 MDHEN, CDR2 SYDVKM. V was cut by 5 bases and J by 0 bases, with 10 bases left in between. The CDR3 nucleotides are TGTGCCAGCAGTGGGGGGCCTCTGAACACTGAAGCTTTCTTT. It codes for CASSGGPLNTEAFF. Full variable domain (outside the CDR3, taken from reference TRBV28 and TRBJ1-1): DVKVTQSSRYLVKRTGEKVFLECVQDMDHENMFWYRQDPGLGLRLIYFSYDVKMKEKGDIPEGYSVSREKKERFSLILESASTNQTSMYLCASSGGPLNTEAFFGQGTRLTVV.

For the CDR3, the DNA is TGTGCCAGCAGGGGGGGGTATCAGCCCCAGCATTTT. It specifies CASRGGYQPQHF. The rearrangement uses TRBV6-1 and TRBJ1-5; D possibly corresponds to TRBD1 (5 bases). V gave up 6 bases and J gave up 5 bases, with 8 bases separating them. The CDR3 spans 12 residues. CDR1 is MNHNS and CDR2 is SASEGT in the germline V gene.

The rearrangement uses TRBV11-2 and TRBJ2-5; possibly TRBD2 for D (6 bases). Trimming removed 5 bases at V and 5 bases at J, with 21 bases between. The CDR3 runs to 16 residues. The V gene's germline CDR1 is SGHAT and CDR2 FQNNGV. CDR3 protein: CASSLQRGGRPETQYF. The CDR3 DNA sequence: TGTGCCAGCAGCCTTCAACGGGGAGGCCGGCCCGAGACCCAGTACTTC.

The CDR3 nucleotides are TGTGCCAGCAGCTTCAGGTTAGGCGGGCCTTTTCGCACAGATACGCAGTATTTT. It is translated as CASSFRLGGPFRTDTQYF. The gene calls are TRBV5-6 and TRBJ2-3, with D tentatively TRBD2 (5 bases). Germline CDR1 and CDR2: SGHDT and YYEEEE. The V gene lost 2 bases and the J gene lost 1 base, with 20 bases spanning the gap. The CDR3 is 18 residues long.

The V gene is TRBV7-8, the J gene TRBJ2-1, with D perhaps being TRBD1 or TRBD2 (5 bases each). CDR1 SGHVS and CDR2 FQNEAQ come from the germline V gene. V was trimmed by 8 bases and J by 10 bases, leaving 18 bases between them. The CDR3 extends over 13 amino acids. The CDR3 is CASGSHGAAEQFF. Here the CDR3 DNA reads TGTGCCAGCGGTTCCCACGGGGCTGCGGAGCAGTTCTTC.

V is TRBV5-6 and J is TRBJ2-1; a weak D match, TRBD1 (6 bases). The CDR3 is 16 amino acids. Trimming took 4 bases from V and 4 from J, leaving 18 bases between them. The germline V gene has CDR1 SGHDT and CDR2 YYEEEE. CDR3 bases: TGTGCCAGCAGCCCCGTTGGACAGACAGGATACAATGAGCAGTTCTTC. This codes for CASSPVGQTGYNEQFF.

The chain has TRBV7-2 and TRBJ2-5, with 12 bases identical to TRBD2. J was trimmed by 5 bases and V by 5 bases; bases with no gene match: 15. Germline V lookup: CDR1 SGHTA, CDR2 FQGNSA. The CDR3 loop spans 18 amino acids. Written as DNA, the CDR3 is TGTGCCAGCAGCCCCGGGACTAGCGGGCACCTCGCGGGTGAGACCCAGTACTTC. Translation gives CASSPGTSGHLAGETQYF.

This CDR3 is CASSAGTGAYEQYF. The CDR3 nucleotides read TGTGCCAGCAGTGCTGGGACAGGGGCCTACGAGCAGTACTTC. V gene TRBV2 combines with J gene TRBJ2-7; 10 nucleotides match TRBD1. Losses at the gene ends were 4 bases for V and 2 bases for J; bases not matched to a gene: 2. Germline CDR1 is SNHLY and CDR2 is FYNNEI. The CDR3 is made up of 14 amino acids.

This clone occurred once. The rearrangement links TRBV6-4 to TRBJ2-7, with TRBD1 identical over 8 bases. CDR3 length: 15 residues. CDR1 MRHNA and CDR2 SNTAGT come from the germline V gene. V was clipped by 8 bases and J by 7 bases; unmatched bases: 16. DNA of the CDR3: TGTGCCAGCCCACCCACCAGGGGGCCCGGGGGAGAGCAGTACTTC. Protein sequence: CASPPTRGPGGEQYF.

Worth noting for this clone: The sample contains more than one DNA sequence encoding this CDR3. The chain uses TRBV5-8 and TRBJ1-2, with unresolved D. Trimming stripped 3 bases from V and 0 bases from J, with 9 bases between. Germline CDR1 SGHTS, CDR2 YDEGEE. The CDR3 covers 14 residues. The CDR3 spells CASSSAGTNYGYTF. DNA of the CDR3: TGTGCCAGCAGCTCGGCCGGGACTAACTATGGCTACACCTTC. The complete variable domain, with remaining parts taken from reference TRBV5-8 and TRBJ1-2, reads EAGVTQSPTHLIKTRGQQATLRCSPISGHTSVYWYQQALGLGLQFLLWYDEGEERNRGNFPPRFSGRQFPNYSSELNVNALELEDSALYLCASSSAGTNYGYTFGSGTRLTVV.

CDR3 nucleotide sequence: TGTGCCAGCACCTCTTCAGCTGGAAACATTCAGTACTTC. Protein product: CASTSSAGNIQYF. The chain employs TRBV2 and TRBJ2-4, with no clear D. The germline V gene encodes CDR1 SNHLY and CDR2 FYNNEI. Trimming left V 7 bases short and J 6 bases short, with 13 bases between. The CDR3 covers 13 residues.

The J gene is TRBJ2-5, the V gene TRBV4-3, with D unclear. The CDR3 spans 13 residues. Germline CDR1 reads LGHNA; CDR2 reads YSLEER. The V gene lost 5 bases and the J gene lost 1 base, with 8 bases spanning the gap. Written as DNA, the CDR3 is TGCGCCAGCAGCTCACAGTTCCAAGAGACCCAGTACTTC. Residues: CASSSQFQETQYF.

V gene TRBV5-1 combines with J gene TRBJ2-7; tentative D call: TRBD2 (5 bases). The CDR3 length is 15 residues. Germline CDR1 SGHRS, CDR2 YFSETQ. V was clipped by 6 bases and J by 1 base, with 17 bases between them. The CDR3 nucleotides read TGCGCCAGCATTACTAGTAGGGTACCTTCCTACGAGCAGTACTTC. Translated, it gives CASITSRVPSYEQYF. Looking up the rest from reference TRBV5-1 and TRBJ2-7 gives the full variable domain: KAGVTQTPRYLIKTRGQQVTLSCSPISGHRSVSWYQQTPGQGLQFLFEYFSETQRNKGNFPGRFSGRQFSNSRSEMNVSTLELGDSALYLCASITSRVPSYEQYFGPGTRLTVT.

This chain uses TRBV21-1 with TRBJ2-7; TRBD1, as called in the table, went unchecked against the DNA. TRBV21-1 is recorded as a pseudogene. CDR3 size: 12 residues. Here the CDR3 reads CASIGGAYEQYF. The CDR3 DNA sequence: TGTGCCAGCATTGGGGGCGCGTACGAGCAGTACTTC.

The genes are TRBV4-1 and TRBJ2-3; weak D call: TRBD2 (5 bases). The CDR3 sequence is 15 residues long. V was shortened by 0 bases and J by 5 bases, with 12 bases between the two germline ends. Germline V CDR1 and CDR2: MGHRA, YSYEKL. The CDR3 is CASSQETGVIDTQYF. The CDR3 region has the DNA TGCGCCAGCAGCCAAGAAACCGGGGTGATAGATACGCAGTATTTT.

The rearrangement joins TRBV9 to TRBJ2-1, with a possible D match to TRBD1 (6 bases). Trimming took off 3 bases at V and 13 bases at J, with 14 bases between the two ends. The germline V gene encodes CDR1 SGDLS and CDR2 YYNGEE. CDR3 size: 12 residues. The CDR3 spells CASSGDKSYQFF. Here the CDR3 DNA reads TGTGCCAGCAGCGGGGACAAGTCATACCAGTTCTTC.

The chain uses TRBV27 and TRBJ1-1; 7 nucleotides align to TRBD1. V lost 6 bases to trimming and J lost 0 bases; unmatched junction nucleotides: 4. Germline loops: CDR1 MNHEY, CDR2 SMNVEV (reference sequence). The CDR3 consists of 14 residues. CDR3 sequence: CASRPDRMNTEAFF. The CDR3 DNA reads TGTGCCAGCAGACCGGACAGGATGAACACTGAAGCTTTCTTT.

The chain carries TRBV7-2 and TRBJ1-2; D possibly corresponds to TRBD1 (5 bases). The CDR3 runs 15 residues. The germline V and J ends were trimmed by 4 bases and 8 bases, with 20 bases remaining between them. The germline V gene has CDR1 SGHTA and CDR2 FQGNSA. The CDR3 sequence: CASSSPWAGAGGYTF. The DNA for the CDR3 is TGTGCCAGCAGCTCACCTTGGGCCGGGGCGGGCGGCTACACCTTC.